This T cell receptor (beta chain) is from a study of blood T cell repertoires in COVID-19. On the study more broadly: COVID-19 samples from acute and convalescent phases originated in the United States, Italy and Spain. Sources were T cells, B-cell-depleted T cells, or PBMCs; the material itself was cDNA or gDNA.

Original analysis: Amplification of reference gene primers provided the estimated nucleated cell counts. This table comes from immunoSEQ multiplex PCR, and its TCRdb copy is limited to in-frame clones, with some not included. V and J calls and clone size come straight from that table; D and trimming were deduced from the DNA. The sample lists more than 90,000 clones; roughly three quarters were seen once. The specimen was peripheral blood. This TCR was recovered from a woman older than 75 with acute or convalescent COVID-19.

The CDR3 DNA follows: TGTGCCAGCAGTTACATGGGAGCGGGAGCTTTCTTT. Translated, it gives CASSYMGAGAFF. This sequence joins TRBV6-2 or TRBV6-3 and TRBJ1-1; no clear D. The CDR3 totals 12 residues. Germline V gives CDR1 MNHEY, CDR2 SVGEGT. V was pared by 2 bases and J by 10 bases, with 11 bases between.